The 8 T cell receptor beta chains presented below share a single source sample, sequenced in a study of CD8 T cells in ankylosing spondylitis. Using its own MiXCR run on the 5' RACE reads, TCRdb lists one record per CDR3 protein. The sample consists of about 150,000 distinct CDR3 sequences, 30% to 35% of them appearing once. Sequencing used synovial fluid, either unsorted or a sorted T cell fraction (not recorded which). The source is a male donor with ankylosing spondylitis.

Only a few counts were recorded for this clonotype. The chain links TRBV28 to TRBJ2-7; TRBD1 matches at 7 bases. The V gene's germline CDR1 is MDHEN and CDR2 SYDVKM. CDR3 size: 13 residues. J gave up 4 bases and V 5 bases, and 5 bases lay outside the gene matches. CDR3 protein: CASSRTGGYEQYF. In DNA, the CDR3 is TGTGCCAGCAGTAGGACAGGTGGTTACGAGCAGTACTTC.

This clonotype was picked up many times. The V gene is TRBV4-1, the J gene TRBJ2-2; weak D call: TRBD2 (5 bases). CDR1 and CDR2 (germline): MGHRA, YSYEKL. The CDR3 has 15 amino acids. Trimming left V 3 bases short and J 3 bases short, with 11 bases between. For the CDR3, the DNA is TGCGCCAGCAGCCAGTCAGGACTTTACACCGGGGAGCTGTTTTTT. It yields the protein CASSQSGLYTGELFF.

This clonotype has just a few counts. V gene TRBV20-1 combines with J gene TRBJ1-6; D perhaps matches TRBD1 (5 bases). The CDR3 totals 16 residues. Germline CDR1 and CDR2: DFQATT and SNEGSKA (reference sequence). V was shortened by 0 bases and J by 2 bases, with 11 bases between the two germline ends. CDR3 sequence (DNA): TGCAGTGCTAGAGATCTGGGGGGGGCCTATAATTCACCCCTCCACTTT. It specifies CSARDLGGAYNSPLHF.

Comments on this clonotype: A much larger clone is a single base away; this may be a read error. This chain joins TRBV7-6 and TRBJ2-3, with D possibly matching TRBD1 (6 bases). The ends were cut back, 5 bases at V and 2 bases at J, with 11 bases in the middle. The CDR3 has 14 amino acids. CDR1 is SGHVS, CDR2 FNYEAQ, per germline. CDR3 DNA: TGTGCCAGCAGCCCCCGACAGGTCACAGATACGCAGTATTTT. Protein: CASSPRQVTDTQYF.

This clonotype was seen more than once but under ten times. The V gene is TRBV18, the J gene TRBJ1-3; no firm D call. Trimming took 3 bases from V and 0 from J, leaving 15 bases between them. The CDR3 is 17 amino acids. In germline, CDR1 is KGHSH, CDR2 LQKENI. The CDR3 DNA reads as TGTGCCAGCTCACCTCAAAAGACCCAAGGCTCTGGAAACACCATATATTTT. Its protein is CASSPQKTQGSGNTIYF.

This clonotype was picked up many times. V usage is TRBV21-1 and J usage is TRBJ2-7. TRBV21-1 is given as a pseudogene. The CDR3 length is 14 residues. CDR3 in DNA: TGTGCCAGCAGCACAGGACGGACCTCCTACGAGCAGTACTTC. Its protein product is CASSTGRTSYEQYF.

The gene calls are TRBV28 and TRBJ1-6; 7 nucleotides align to TRBD1. V lost 5 bases and J lost 0; bases outside the gene matches: 7. The CDR3 is made up of 17 amino acids. CDR1 is MDHEN, CDR2 SYDVKM, per germline. CDR3 loop: CASSPTQGSSYNSPLHF. The CDR3 nucleotides read TGTGCCAGCAGTCCGACACAGGGGAGCTCCTATAATTCACCCCTCCACTTT.

This clonotype has at least ten counts. This rearrangement joins TRBV5-1 to TRBJ2-2; TRBD2 matches 9 bases. Germline CDR1 reads SGHRS; CDR2 reads YFSETQ. This CDR3 is 16 amino acids long. V dropped 4 bases and J dropped 1; count of bases not matched to a gene: 5. The CDR3 protein is CASSLTSGLNTGELFF. DNA of the CDR3: TGCGCCAGCAGCCTGACTAGCGGCCTGAACACCGGGGAGCTGTTTTTT.